This TCR beta chain comes out of a study of T-cell memory formation after mild COVID-19. Across the whole study: TCR clusters mostly belonged to single donors. Whole-study results and caveats: Some clones that responded turned up in pre-infection memory, which suggests that cross-reactive memory joined in.

5'RACE, which relied on constant-segment primers, yielded TCR alpha and TCR beta cDNA libraries carrying sample barcodes and UMIs. Each CDR3 protein is one row after TCRdb ran MiXCR on the 5' RACE reads. Of about 470,000 distinct CDR3 sequences listed, roughly 23% were seen once; the top ten hold about an eighth. Notes on this clonotype: The antigen remains unidentified.

The CDR3 covers 16 residues. V trimming: 4 bases; J trimming: 4 bases; junction bases outside the gene matches: 10. Germline loops: CDR1 SGHRS, CDR2 YFSETQ. The TCR was taken from an adult woman who had mild COVID-19 (a few samples of this study predate the infection). Cell type and time point are not known. J is TRBJ2-7 and V is TRBV5-1; 11 nucleotides align to TRBD1. The sequencing sample was made of PBMCs or a T cell subset sorted from them (not recorded which). The CDR3 loop is CASSPLGGQGAYEQYF. CDR3 sequence (DNA): TGCGCCAGCAGCCCACTCGGCGGACAGGGGGCTTACGAGCAGTACTTC.